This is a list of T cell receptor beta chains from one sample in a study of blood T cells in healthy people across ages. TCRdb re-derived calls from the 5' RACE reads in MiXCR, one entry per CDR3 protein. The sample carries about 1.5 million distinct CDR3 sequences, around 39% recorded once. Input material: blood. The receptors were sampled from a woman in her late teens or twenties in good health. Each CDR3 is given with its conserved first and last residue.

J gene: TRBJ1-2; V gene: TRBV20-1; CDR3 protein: CGARPQAGGYTF
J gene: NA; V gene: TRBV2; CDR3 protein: CASTEGTLTYNEQYF
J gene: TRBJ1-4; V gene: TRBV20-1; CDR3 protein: CSATPGQASNEKLFF
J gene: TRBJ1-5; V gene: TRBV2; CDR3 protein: CASSEAGQGIQPQHF
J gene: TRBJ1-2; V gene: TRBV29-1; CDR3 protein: CSVVSDWGYGYTF
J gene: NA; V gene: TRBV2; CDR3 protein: CASRDRVLDEQYF
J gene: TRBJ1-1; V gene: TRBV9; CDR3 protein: CASSVGLNLKAFF
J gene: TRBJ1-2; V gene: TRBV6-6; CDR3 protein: CASSYGQGPGYTF
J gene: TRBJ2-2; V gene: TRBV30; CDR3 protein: CAWSVPGARTGELFF
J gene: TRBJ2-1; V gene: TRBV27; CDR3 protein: CASSLGGRIGEQFF
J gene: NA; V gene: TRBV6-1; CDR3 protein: CASSEALLETQYF
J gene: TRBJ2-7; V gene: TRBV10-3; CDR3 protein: CAISAGGNEQYF
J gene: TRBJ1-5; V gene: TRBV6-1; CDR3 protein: CASSVGDGSNQPQHF
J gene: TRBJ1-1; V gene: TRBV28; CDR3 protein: CASSPAGVGSHQYTEAFF
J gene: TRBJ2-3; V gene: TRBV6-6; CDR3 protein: CASSYGGATRTDTQYF